The TCR beta chain under discussion was sequenced for a study of regulatory T cells in long-lasting Graves disease. Study-wide background: The term persistent Graves' disease signified upward of 5 years on antithyroid drugs with positive TSH receptor antibodies.

With iRepertoire HTBI primers and Arm-PCR of CDR3 regions, TCR beta libraries were built. One entry per CDR3 protein, called by TCRdb with MiXCR from the multiplex PCR reads. In the table there are about 290,000 distinct CDR3 sequences, roughly a fifth of which are singletons. Study results and caveats: TRBV28, TRBJ1-2 and TRBJ2-5 were segments that persistent disease favored. Since the sample size was small, accuracy may have been reduced. Analysis covered peripheral blood alone, not thyroid tissue.

For this clonotype: Its antigen is not identified.

Indicated time point: persistent/refractory GD, antithyroid drugs over 5 years with positive TRAb. There was RNA extracted from PBMCs, and the TCR library was made from it. V lost 5 bases and J 3 bases, leaving 29 bases between the germline ends. Germline V gene sequence: CDR1 SGDLS, CDR2 YYNGEE. The CDR3 runs 19 residues. This sequence originates from a female donor with Graves disease. The gene calls are TRBV9 and TRBJ1-1, with a possible D match to TRBD1 (6 bases). Sequenced here: peripheral blood mononuclear cells (PBMCs), sampled when the disease was refractory, from a patient treated with antithyroid drugs. CDR3 sequence (DNA): TGTGCCAGCAGTTACGACCGGACAGTGGATTTGTCGGGTCACACTGAAGCTTTCTTT. Amino acids: CASSYDRTVDLSGHTEAFF.